These 22 T cell receptor beta chains originate from one sample sequenced in a study of T cells after yellow fever vaccination. TCRdb used MiXCR to reprocess the 5' RACE reads, holding one entry per CDR3 protein. The sample has about 130,000 distinct CDR3 sequences, about 8.2% seen once. This specimen consisted of CD8+ T cells sorted from PBMCs, obtained on the day of the yellow fever booster vaccination. These receptors were obtained from a man aged 18 to 35 who received the YFV17D yellow fever vaccine.

The rearrangement links TRBV20-1 to TRBJ2-3, with D unclear. The CDR3 contains 14 residues. V lost 0 bases and J 3 bases, leaving 10 bases between the germline ends. The germline V gene has CDR1 DFQATT and CDR2 SNEGSKA (reference sequence). The CDR3: CSARDRERTDTQYF. The CDR3 DNA sequence: TGCAGTGCTAGAGATAGAGAGAGGACAGATACGCAGTATTTT.

The genes are TRBV7-6 and TRBJ2-1; 8 bases are a match to TRBD2. The ends lost 3 bases at V and 0 bases at J; junction bases unmatched: 4. CDR1 SGHVS and CDR2 FNYEAQ come from the germline V gene. The CDR3 length is 16 residues. The CDR3, as DNA: TGTGCCAGCAGCTTTGTAGCGGGGTCCTCCTACAATGAGCAGTTCTTC. Translated, it gives CASSFVAGSSYNEQFF. Looking up the rest from reference TRBV7-6 and TRBJ2-1 gives the full variable domain: GAGVSQSPRYKVTKRGQDVALRCDPISGHVSLYWYRQALGQGPEFLTYFNYEAQQDKSGLPNDRFSAERPEGSISTLTIQRTEQRDSAMYRCASSFVAGSSYNEQFFGPGTRLTVL.

This clonotype has only a few counts. The rearrangement joins TRBV5-1 to TRBJ2-3; D is undetermined. The CDR3 loop spans 12 amino acids. Germline V CDR1 and CDR2: SGHRS, YFSETQ. V was cut by 2 bases and J by 4 bases, with 5 bases left in between. CDR3 DNA: TGCGCCAGCAGCTTTGGCGCAGATACGCAGTATTTT. This encodes CASSFGADTQYF. The whole variable domain, filled in from reference TRBV5-1 and TRBJ2-3, reads KAGVTQTPRYLIKTRGQQVTLSCSPISGHRSVSWYQQTPGQGLQFLFEYFSETQRNKGNFPGRFSGRQFSNSRSEMNVSTLELGDSALYLCASSFGADTQYFGPGTRLTVL.

The rearrangement uses TRBV4-3 and TRBJ1-2; a weak D match, TRBD1 (5 bases). Germline CDR1 and CDR2: LGHNA and YSLEER. The CDR3 is 13 residues long. Trimming removed 6 bases at V and 5 bases at J, with 13 bases between. The CDR3 DNA follows: TGCGCCAGCAGTACTCCAGGGAGTTATGGCTACACCTTC. It translates to CASSTPGSYGYTF.

Only a few counts were recorded for this clonotype. This rearrangement joins TRBV7-9 to TRBJ2-2, with no clear D. The V gene lost 3 bases and the J gene lost 9 bases, with 14 bases spanning the gap. Per the germline V gene, CDR1 is SEHNR and CDR2 is FQNEAQ (reference sequence). CDR3 length: 14 amino acids. CDR3 nucleotides: TGTGCCAGCAGCTTCCAGGCGGCAGGCCGGGAGCTGTTTTTT. This codes for CASSFQAAGRELFF. The entire variable domain, with the rest obtained from reference TRBV7-9 and TRBJ2-2, is as follows: DTGVSQNPRHKITKRGQNVTFRCDPISEHNRLYWYRQTLGQGPEFLTYFQNEAQLEKSRLLSDRFSAERPKGSFSTLEIQRTEQGDSAMYLCASSFQAAGRELFFGEGSRLTVL.

The sample holds a few counts of this clonotype. The chain recombines TRBV29-1 with TRBJ1-2; the D gene is possibly TRBD1 (5 bases). Germline V gives CDR1 SQVTM, CDR2 ANQGSEA. CDR3 length: 14 residues. The V and J ends lost 4 bases and 6 bases respectively, with 18 bases between them. As DNA, the CDR3 is TGCAGCGTTGTTTCCGGGGAGGACAAGAATGGCTACACCTTC. Translated: CSVVSGEDKNGYTF.

This clonotype occurred a few times. The gene calls are TRBV7-9 and TRBJ2-3, with TRBD1 as a possible D gene (6 bases). Germline V gives CDR1 SEHNR, CDR2 FQNEAQ (reference sequence). V lost 5 bases and J 3 bases, leaving 12 bases between the germline ends. CDR3 length: 14 amino acids. Written as DNA, the CDR3 is TGTGCCAGCAGCGCCCCGGACAGTACAGATACGCAGTATTTT. Translation: CASSAPDSTDTQYF.

V is TRBV9 and J is TRBJ1-2; D remains unclear. V dropped 0 bases and J dropped 6 bases, with 9 bases sitting between them. Germline V gene lookup returns CDR1 SGDLS and CDR2 YYNGEE. The length of the CDR3 is 13 residues. The CDR3 DNA reads TGTGCCAGCAGCGTAGACCTGGCCGATGGCTACACCTTC. Translation: CASSVDLADGYTF. Looking up the rest from reference TRBV9 and TRBJ1-2 gives the full variable domain: DSGVTQTPKHLITATGQRVTLRCSPRSGDLSVYWYQQSLDQGLQFLIQYYNGEERAKGNILERFSAQQFPDLHSELNLSSLELGDSALYFCASSVDLADGYTFGSGTRLTVV.

The rearrangement joins TRBV20-1 to TRBJ2-1, with 8 bases lining up with TRBD2. CDR1 and CDR2 (germline): DFQATT, SNEGSKA (reference sequence). This CDR3 is 15 amino acids long. Unmatched junction bases numbered 8, after V lost 0 bases and J lost 7 bases. CDR3 nucleotides: TGCAGTGCTAGAGATCGGCGGGGGGTCTGGAATGAGCAGTTCTTC. Translated: CSARDRRGVWNEQFF.

The chain uses TRBV5-1 and TRBJ2-2; 12 positions match TRBD1. The CDR3 is 19 residues long. Germline V gives CDR1 SGHRS, CDR2 YFSETQ. The V and J ends lost 3 bases and 4 bases, in that order; junction bases with no gene match: 13. The CDR3 sequence: CASSYRDRGRFLVTGELFF. DNA of the CDR3: TGCGCCAGCAGCTACCGGGACAGGGGGCGCTTTTTAGTCACCGGGGAGCTGTTTTTT.

The chain links TRBV19 to TRBJ1-3, with TRBD1 as a possible D gene (5 bases). CDR3 size: 18 residues. The germline V gene has CDR1 LNHDA and CDR2 SQIVND (reference sequence). V was pared by 3 bases and J by 0 bases, with 18 bases between. CDR3 DNA: TGTGCCAGTAGTATTCGGTCCGCGGGACTGGACTCTGGAAACACCATATATTTT. Residues: CASSIRSAGLDSGNTIYF.

This clonotype occurred a few times. The V call is TRBV29-1, the J call TRBJ2-2; 8 positions match TRBD1. V was pared by 3 bases and J by 2 bases, with 5 bases of the junction left unmatched. Germline CDR1 SQVTM, CDR2 ANQGSEA. This CDR3 comprises 15 residues. The CDR3 DNA reads as TGCAGCGTTGATCGACAGGGGACTAACACCGGGGAGCTGTTTTTT. Its protein product is CSVDRQGTNTGELFF.

In this sample, this clonotype turned up many times. The chain has TRBV6-4 and TRBJ2-2; TRBD2 matches 10 bases. The CDR3 has 15 amino acids. V was clipped by 3 bases and J by 4 bases; unmatched bases: 2. CDR1 is MRHNA, CDR2 SNTAGT, per germline. The DNA of the CDR3 is TGTGCCAGCAGTGAAAGCGGGGGGGCCACCGGGGAGCTGTTTTTT. Translating gives CASSESGGATGELFF.

This clonotype was seen repeatedly, ten times or more. This chain joins TRBV6-2 or TRBV6-3 and TRBJ2-6; no clear D gene. Trimming took off 6 bases at V and 0 bases at J, with 9 bases between the two ends. The CDR3 contains 15 residues. Germline CDR1 MNHEY, CDR2 SVGEGT. The DNA of the CDR3 is TGTGCCAGCAGCCCGTCGTCCTCTGGGGCCAACGTCCTGACTTTC. This sequence encodes CASSPSSSGANVLTF.

This clonotype was found a few times. CDR3 in amino acids: CASSYGGPYGYTF. CDR3 nucleotides: TGTGCCAGCAGCTATGGGGGGCCATATGGCTACACCTTC. J is TRBJ1-2 and V is TRBV7-2; possibly TRBD1 for D (6 bases). With 4 bases removed from V and 5 bases from J, the gap between germline ends came to 11 bases. The CDR3 is made up of 13 amino acids. Germline CDR1 SGHTA, CDR2 FQGNSA.

This clonotype has a handful of counts. The chain carries TRBV12-3 or TRBV12-4 and TRBJ1-1; D is uncertain. This CDR3 has 13 residues. V shed 6 bases and J shed 2 bases, with 10 bases lying between them. The CDR3 DNA reads as TGTGCCAGCAGCAATACAAGAAACACTGAAGCTTTCTTT. It specifies CASSNTRNTEAFF.

V is TRBV12-3 or TRBV12-4 and J is TRBJ2-6, with D possibly TRBD2 on 6 matching bases. V was cut by 7 bases and J by 2 bases, with 15 bases left in between. The CDR3 is 16 amino acids. The CDR3 DNA is TGTGCCAGCATGACGGGGGACCCCACTGGGGCCAACGTCCTGACTTTC. This encodes CASMTGDPTGANVLTF.

This chain connects TRBV5-6 to TRBJ2-7; 10 bases agree with TRBD1. V lost 4 bases to trimming and J lost 2 bases; unmatched junction nucleotides: 12. The CDR3 is made up of 17 amino acids. CDR1 is SGHDT, CDR2 YYEEEE, per germline. The CDR3 sequence is CASSPPPMDRGTYEQYF. Written as DNA, the CDR3 is TGTGCCAGCAGCCCCCCACCCATGGACAGGGGGACCTACGAGCAGTACTTC.

The chain carries TRBV5-1 and TRBJ1-1, with D possibly TRBD1 on 6 matching bases. Per germline, CDR1 SGHRS and CDR2 YFSETQ. The CDR3 is made up of 19 amino acids. The V gene lost 5 bases and the J gene lost 0 bases, with 26 bases spanning the gap. The CDR3 DNA reads as TGCGCCAGCAGAAATCCTACAGGGCATACAGAAGCTATGAACACTGAAGCTTTCTTT. It codes for CASRNPTGHTEAMNTEAFF. Using reference TRBV5-1 and TRBJ1-1 for the parts outside the CDR3, the full variable domain is KAGVTQTPRYLIKTRGQQVTLSCSPISGHRSVSWYQQTPGQGLQFLFEYFSETQRNKGNFPGRFSGRQFSNSRSEMNVSTLELGDSALYLCASRNPTGHTEAMNTEAFFGQGTRLTVV.

The V gene is TRBV6-5, the J gene TRBJ2-5, with 7 bases fitting TRBD2. The CDR3 sequence is 13 residues long. Germline loops: CDR1 MNHEY, CDR2 SVGAGI. V trimming: 3 bases; J trimming: 2 bases; junction bases outside the gene matches: 0. CDR3 sequence reads: CASSYSGQETQYF. Here the CDR3 DNA reads TGTGCCAGCAGTTATAGCGGGCAAGAGACCCAGTACTTC.

The CDR3 region has the DNA TGTGCCAGCAGTTATGCCAGCTTGAACACCGGGGAGCTGTTTTTT. Its translation is CASSYASLNTGELFF. The chain links TRBV6-5 to TRBJ2-2, with D unclear. This CDR3 spans 15 amino acids. The V end was cut by 3 bases, the J end by 1 base, with 9 bases between. The germline V gene encodes CDR1 MNHEY and CDR2 SVGAGI.

This clonotype was recorded many times. The chain recombines TRBV29-1 with TRBJ1-4, with 7 positions matching TRBD1. Germline assignment: CDR1 SQVTM and CDR2 ANQGSEA. CDR3 length: 13 residues. V shed 4 bases and J 8 bases; nucleotides not matched to a gene: 7. This chain's CDR3 is CSVAGQTGEKLFF. In DNA form, the CDR3 reads TGCAGCGTTGCGGGACAGACCGGGGAAAAACTGTTTTTT.